This TCR beta chain was profiled in a study of blood T cell repertoires in COVID-19. V gave up 7 bases and J gave up 0 bases, with 13 bases separating them. Per the germline V gene, CDR1 is MNHEY and CDR2 is SVGAGI. The CDR3 spans 14 residues. Per the original methods: Counts of nucleated cells, estimated from reference gene primer amplification, were obtained. The assay was immunoSEQ multiplex PCR, and TCRdb's table has in-frame clones only and misses some. The V and J calls and the clone size are those of that table, but D and trimming were determined from the DNA. The sample has roughly 260,000 clones; more than 85% are singletons.

This clonotype was sampled from a person aged 18-35 years with COVID-19, enrolled during active disease. The specimen sequenced was peripheral blood. The V gene is TRBV6-5, the J gene TRBJ2-7, with D possibly matching TRBD1 (6 bases). The CDR3 loop reads CASTKQGRSYEQYF. The DNA for the CDR3 is TGTGCCAGCACAAAACAGGGACGCTCCTACGAGCAGTACTTC.